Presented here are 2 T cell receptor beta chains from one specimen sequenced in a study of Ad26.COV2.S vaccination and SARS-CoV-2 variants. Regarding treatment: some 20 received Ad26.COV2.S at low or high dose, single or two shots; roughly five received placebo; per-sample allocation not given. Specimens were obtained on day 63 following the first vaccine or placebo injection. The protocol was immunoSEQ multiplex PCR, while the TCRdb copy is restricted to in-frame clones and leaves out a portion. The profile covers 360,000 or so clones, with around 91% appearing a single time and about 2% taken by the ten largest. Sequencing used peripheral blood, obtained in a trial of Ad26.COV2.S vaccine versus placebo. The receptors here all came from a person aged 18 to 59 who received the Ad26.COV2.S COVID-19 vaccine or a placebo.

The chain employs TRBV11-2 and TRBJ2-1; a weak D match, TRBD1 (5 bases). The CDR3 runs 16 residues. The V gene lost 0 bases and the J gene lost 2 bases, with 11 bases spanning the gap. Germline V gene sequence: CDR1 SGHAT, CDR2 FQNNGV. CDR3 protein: CASSLEPGPPYNEQFF. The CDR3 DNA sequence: TGTGCCAGCAGCTTAGAGCCAGGGCCCCCCTACAATGAGCAGTTCTTC. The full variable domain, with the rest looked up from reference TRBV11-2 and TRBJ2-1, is EAGVAQSPRYKIIEKRQSVAFWCNPISGHATLYWYQQILGQGPKLLIQFQNNGVVDDSQLPKDRFSAERLKGVDSTLKIQPAKLEDSAVYLCASSLEPGPPYNEQFFGPGTRLTVL.

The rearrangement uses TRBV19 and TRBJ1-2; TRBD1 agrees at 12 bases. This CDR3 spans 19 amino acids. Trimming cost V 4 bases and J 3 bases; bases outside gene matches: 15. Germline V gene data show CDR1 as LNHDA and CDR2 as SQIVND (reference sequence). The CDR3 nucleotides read TGTGCCAGTAGTACAAGAGGCCCGGGACAGGGGGCGCGGGACTATGGCTACACCTTC. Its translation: CASSTRGPGQGARDYGYTF.